Presented here are 11 T cell receptor beta chains from one specimen sequenced in a study of CD8+CD57+ T cells in acquired aplastic anemia (dated by TCRdb to 2016 to 2019). TCRdb shows the sequencer as Illumina HiSeq 2000. Genomic DNA was used as template for profiling of TCR beta VDJ combinations and CDR3 sequences. The raw public reads went through TCRdb reprocessing: fastp at Q25, MiXCR clone calling, in-frame beta chains kept. Identical CDR3 protein sequences are pooled into one entry, listed with their most common genes and DNA. This sample holds approximately 150,000 distinct CDR3 sequences; 60% to 80% were observed only once. Together, the top ten hold about 50% of the sample. Flow cytometry had shown CD8+CD57+ cell expansion in the patients selected for sequencing. The sample taken for sequencing was sorted CD4+, CD8+, or CD8+CD57+ T cells (not recorded which) from PBMCs. The receptors were sampled from a human donor with aplastic anemia.

The chain has TRBV25-1 and TRBJ1-1, with unresolved D. Trimming removed 7 bases from V and 1 base from J, with 4 bases in between. CDR3 length equals 11 residues. Germline assignment: CDR1 MGHDK and CDR2 SYGVNS. CDR3 sequence (DNA): TGTGCCAGCAATGGGAACACTGAAGCTTTCTTT. Amino acids: CASNGNTEAFF.

A single count supports this clonotype. At one boundary the junction diverges from the germline segment, which might be a read error. The V call is TRBV5-1, the J call TRBJ1-1; D perhaps matches TRBD1 (6 bases). Germline V gene sequence: CDR1 SGHRS, CDR2 YFSETQ. CDR3 length equals 13 residues. The chain's CDR3 is CVSHRDTNTEAFF. In DNA, the CDR3 is TGCGTCAGCCACAGGGACACGAACACTGAAGCTTTCTTT.

J is TRBJ2-1 and V is TRBV24-1; tentatively, D is TRBD2 (6 bases). CDR1 is KGHDR, CDR2 SFDVKD, per germline. V was pared by 4 bases and J by 5 bases, with 14 bases between. The CDR3 consists of 15 residues. The CDR3 region has the DNA TGTGCCACCAGTGACCCGGGAGCATCCGACAATGAGCAGTTCTTC. Its translation: CATSDPGASDNEQFF.

This clonotype turned up a few times. The J gene is TRBJ2-6, the V gene TRBV25-1; D not certain. The V gene lost 0 bases and the J gene lost 4 bases, with 10 bases spanning the gap. Germline V gene sequence: CDR1 MGHDK, CDR2 SYGVNS. This CDR3 is built from 16 residues. Written as DNA, the CDR3 is TGTGCCAGCAGTGAATATAGTGGAGCCGGGGCCAACGTCCTGACTTTC. Its translation is CASSEYSGAGANVLTF. The variable domain in full, with the rest retrieved from reference TRBV25-1 and TRBJ2-6, is EADIYQTPRYLVIGTGKKITLECSQTMGHDKMYWYQQDPGMELHLIHYSYGVNSTEKGDLSSESTVSRIRTEHFPLTLESARPSHTSQYLCASSEYSGAGANVLTFGAGSRLTVL.

V and J are TRBV11-2 and TRBJ2-5; maybe TRBD2 (5 bases). With 5 bases removed from V and 5 bases from J, the gap between germline ends came to 12 bases. This CDR3 contains 13 residues. The V gene's germline CDR1 is SGHAT and CDR2 FQNNGV. This chain's CDR3 is CASSNKPGETQYF. The CDR3 DNA reads as TGTGCCAGCAGCAACAAGCCGGGGGAGACCCAGTACTTC.

The V call is TRBV10-3, the J call TRBJ1-1; tentatively, D is TRBD1 (6 bases). Trimming removed 6 bases at V and 8 bases at J, with 13 bases between. Germline CDR1 and CDR2: ENHRY and SYGVKD. This CDR3 has 12 residues. The CDR3 spells CAIRKAGQEAFF. The CDR3 DNA reads TGTGCCATCAGGAAAGCCGGACAGGAAGCTTTCTTT.

This sequence joins TRBV10-3 and TRBJ2-7; no reliable D call. Germline CDR1 is ENHRY and CDR2 is SYGVKD. The V end lost 4 bases, the J end lost 3 bases, and 10 bases lay between the germline ends. The CDR3 has 13 amino acids. For the CDR3, the DNA is TGTGCCATCAGTGCGACGGACGGCTACGAGCAGTACTTC. Protein sequence: CAISATDGYEQYF.

This clonotype was seen a single time. The chain uses TRBV5-1 and TRBJ2-5; 10 bases are shared with TRBD1. J lost 4 bases, V lost 3 bases, and 6 bases had no gene match. Germline CDR1 is SGHRS and CDR2 is YFSETQ. The CDR3 has 15 amino acids. The CDR3 nucleotides are TGCGCCAGCAGCTGGCTTGGGACAGGGGCAGAGACCCAGTACTTC. Translation gives CASSWLGTGAETQYF. The complete variable domain, with remaining parts taken from reference TRBV5-1 and TRBJ2-5, reads KAGVTQTPRYLIKTRGQQVTLSCSPISGHRSVSWYQQTPGQGLQFLFEYFSETQRNKGNFPGRFSGRQFSNSRSEMNVSTLELGDSALYLCASSWLGTGAETQYFGPGTRLLVL.

V usage is TRBV9 and J usage is TRBJ1-6; tentative D call: TRBD1 (5 bases). Germline CDR1 SGDLS, CDR2 YYNGEE. Trimming took 3 bases from V and 7 from J, leaving 14 bases between them. This CDR3 comprises 15 residues. The CDR3 loop reads CASSAGDARNSPLHF. The CDR3 nucleotides read TGTGCCAGCAGCGCCGGGGACGCGCGAAATTCACCCCTCCACTTT.

This clonotype was seen only a few times. The chain has TRBV20-1 and TRBJ1-1; 8 nucleotides agree with TRBD1. CDR1 is DFQATT, CDR2 SNEGSKA, per germline (reference sequence). The CDR3 is made up of 14 amino acids. Germline trimming cut 6 bases from V and 1 base from J; bases unmatched to any gene: 7. In DNA, the CDR3 is TGCAGTGCACCGGACAGGGCCGAGAACACTGAAGCTTTCTTT. Encoded protein: CSAPDRAENTEAFF.

This clonotype was seen more than once but under ten times. The chain has TRBV25-1 and TRBJ2-3; perhaps TRBD1 as D (6 bases). Trimming removed 4 bases from V and 6 bases from J, with 23 bases in between. Germline V gene lookup returns CDR1 MGHDK and CDR2 SYGVNS. This CDR3 spans 17 amino acids. The CDR3 here is CASSGLQGRREGDTQYF. As DNA, the CDR3 is TGTGCCAGCAGTGGCCTACAGGGTCGCAGAGAGGGTGATACGCAGTATTTT.